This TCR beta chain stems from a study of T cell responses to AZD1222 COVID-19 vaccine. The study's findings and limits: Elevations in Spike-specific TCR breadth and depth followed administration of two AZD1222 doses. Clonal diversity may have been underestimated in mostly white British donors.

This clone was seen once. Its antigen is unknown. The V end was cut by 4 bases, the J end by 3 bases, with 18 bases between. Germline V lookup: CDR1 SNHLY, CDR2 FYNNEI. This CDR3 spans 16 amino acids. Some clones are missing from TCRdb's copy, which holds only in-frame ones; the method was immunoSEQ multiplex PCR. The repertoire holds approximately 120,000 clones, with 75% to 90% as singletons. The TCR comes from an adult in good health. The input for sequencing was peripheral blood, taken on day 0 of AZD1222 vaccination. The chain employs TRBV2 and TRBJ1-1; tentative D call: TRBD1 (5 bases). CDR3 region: CASSGDGKAAYTEAFF. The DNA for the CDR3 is TGTGCCAGCAGTGGGGACGGGAAAGCGGCCTACACTGAAGCTTTCTTT.